Listed below are T cell receptor beta chains from one sample, sequenced in a study of shared clonotypes between healthy human individuals. Method: immunoSEQ multiplex PCR; TCRdb's copy keeps in-frame clones and lacks some. Of around 500,000 clones listed, 65% to 85% were seen once; the top ten hold roughly 12%. Material for sequencing was PBMCs. These receptors all stem from a woman in her thirties or forties in good health. Some clones in this sample may be carry-over from other donors' samples. Both conserved end residues are part of each CDR3. The D gene is left open where the match is weak. Clone size appears in some rows only: once, few, many, or a class for an expanded clone.

>TRBV7-9|TRBD2|TRBJ2-1|NA
TGTGCCAGCAGCTTAAATCAGGGACTAGAGGACAATGAGCAGTTCTTC
CASSLNQGLEDNEQFF
>TRBV2|NA|TRBJ2-7|NA
TGTGCCAGCAGTGGAGGGGGGTGGCCCTACGAGCAGTACTTC
CASSGGGWPYEQYF
>TRBV9|TRBD1|TRBJ2-1|NA
TGTGCCAGCAGCTCGCGGACAGGGGGCTTCAATGAGCAGTTCTTC
CASSSRTGGFNEQFF
>TRBV5-1|NA|TRBJ2-7|few
TGCGCCAGCAGCTTGTCCCCGGACTACGAGCAGTACTTC
CASSLSPDYEQYF
>TRBV21-1|NA|TRBJ2-1|NA
TGTGCCAGCAGCATCGACAGTTACAATGAGCAGTTCTTC
CASSIDSYNEQFF
>TRBV6-5|NA|TRBJ2-5|NA
TGTGCCAGCAGTTATACGGGGATTCCGGTGGAGACCCAGTACTTC
CASSYTGIPVETQYF
>TRBV27|NA|TRBJ2-7|NA
TGTGCCAGCAGTCCCTTCAGGGCCCACGAGCAGTACTTC
CASSPFRAHEQYF
>TRBV7-3|NA|TRBJ2-2|NA
TGTGCCAGCAGCTCCAGGGGACCCGGGGAGCTGTTTTTT
CASSSRGPGELFF
>TRBV14|NA|TRBJ2-7|few
TGTGCCAGCAGCCAGAGCGGTGGGGGCTTCTACGAGCAGTACTTC
CASSQSGGGFYEQYF
>TRBV5-5|NA|TRBJ2-7|NA
TGTGCCAGCAGCTTGGAGTTTGTGGTAGAGCAGTACTTC
CASSLEFVVEQYF
>TRBV5-5|NA|TRBJ2-7|NA
TGTGCCAGCAGCTTGGCGGGAACAGGAGCCTCCTACGAGCAGTACTTC
CASSLAGTGASYEQYF
>TRBV7-3|NA|TRBJ1-2|NA
TGTGCCAGCAGCTTACCGAAGCTACGAAAAGCTAACTATGGCTACACCTTC
CASSLPKLRKANYGYTF
>TRBV29-1|TRBD2|TRBJ2-1|NA
TGCAGGGTAAGACTAGCGGGAGGCGATGAGCAGTTCTTC
CRVRLAGGDEQFF
>TRBV6-5|TRBD1|TRBJ2-7|few
TGTGCCAGCAGAGAGGGGACAGGGGCCTACGAGCAGTACTTC
CASREGTGAYEQYF
>TRBV11-1|TRBD2|TRBJ2-4|NA
TGTGCCAGCAGCGTAACGGGGACTAGCGGTTTTAACATTCAGTACTTC
CASSVTGTSGFNIQYF
>TRBV29-1|TRBD1|TRBJ2-5|few
TGCAGCCTTTGGGACAGAGAGACCCAGTACTTC
CSLWDRETQYF
>TRBV4-3|NA|TRBJ2-3|once
TGCGCCAGCAGCCAAGGGTGGCAGGTCGGGGTCCGGGGAGTGCGGGATACGCAGTATTTT
CASSQGWQVGVRGVRDTQYF
>TRBV2|TRBD1|TRBJ1-5|few
TGTGCCAGCAGCTCCGACAGGGGTACTCAGCCCCAGCATTTT
CASSSDRGTQPQHF
>TRBV19|NA|TRBJ1-2|NA
TGTGCCAGTAGCTATGGAGCGGCGGGTTATGGCTACACCTTC
CASSYGAAGYGYTF
>TRBV18|NA|TRBJ2-3|few
TGTGCCAGCTCACCCGGGGTCTTCGCTAGCACAGATACGCAGTATTTT
CASSPGVFASTDTQYF
>TRBV19|NA|TRBJ1-1|NA
TGTGCCAGTAGTTCCGGGACATCGAACACTGAAGCTTTCTTT
CASSSGTSNTEAFF
>TRBV7-9|NA|TRBJ2-3|NA
TGTGCCAGCAGCTTAGCGGGAAGCACAGATACGCAGTATTTT
CASSLAGSTDTQYF
>TRBV2|NA|TRBJ2-2|NA
TGTGCCAGCAAACTCAGATCGGGGGCCACCGGGGAGCTGTTTTTT
CASKLRSGATGELFF
>TRBV28|NA|TRBJ1-2|NA
TGTGCCAGCAGAAGGGGGGGGAGCTATGGCTACACCTTC
CASRRGGSYGYTF
>TRBV4-1|NA|TRBJ1-1|NA
TGCGCCAGCAGCCAAACCCTTCGAGACGAGTACACTGAAGCTTTCTTT
CASSQTLRDEYTEAFF
>TRBV29-1|TRBD2|TRBJ2-1|NA
TGCAGCGTAGCTGCGACTAGCGCGAGAAATGAGCAGTTCTTC
CSVAATSARNEQFF
>TRBV19|NA|TRBJ2-2|NA
TGTGCCAGTAGGGGGGACATTGGCACCGGGGAGCTGTTTTTT
CASRGDIGTGELFF
>TRBV7-8|NA|TRBJ2-3|many
TGTGCCAGCAGCTCACTAGGCTCCCCGGAGGATACGCAGTATTTT
CASSSLGSPEDTQYF
>TRBV9|NA|TRBJ2-5|NA
TGTGCCAGCAGCGTAGCTCACCAGGGGGAGACCCAGTACTTC
CASSVAHQGETQYF
>TRBV7-2|NA|TRBJ2-7|few
TGTGCCAGCAGCTCGTTCGAGGGGAACTACGAGCAGTACTTC
CASSSFEGNYEQYF
>TRBV6-5|NA|TRBJ2-3|NA
TGTGCCAGCAGGGAGGCCTCGAGCACAGATACGCAGTATTTT
CASREASSTDTQYF
>TRBV2|NA|TRBJ1-2|NA
TGTGCCAGCCTCCCAGTCAGGGCGGTTTATGGCTACACCTTC
CASLPVRAVYGYTF
>TRBV16|NA|TRBJ1-2|NA
TGTGCCAGCAGCCAACGGGGGACACCCAACTATGGCTACACCTTC
CASSQRGTPNYGYTF
>TRBV19|NA|TRBJ2-7|NA
TGTGCCAGTAGTATAGAAGCGCAGGCGAGGAACGAGCAGTACTTC
CASSIEAQARNEQYF
>TRBV7-3|NA|TRBJ1-1|NA
TGTGCCAGCAGCCCGAACCCGGGTAACACTGAAGCTTTCTTT
CASSPNPGNTEAFF
>TRBV19|NA|TRBJ1-2|NA
TGTGCCAGTAGTTTCCCAGGAGAAGGCTATGGCTACACCTTC
CASSFPGEGYGYTF
>TRBV15|NA|TRBJ1-2|NA
TGTGCCACCAGACTAGGCGGGGTTAGGGAGGGCTACACCTTC
CATRLGGVREGYTF
>TRBV10-2|TRBD2|TRBJ2-3|NA
TGCGCCAGCAGTGGTACTAGCGGCCTCACAGATACGCAGTATTTT
CASSGTSGLTDTQYF
>TRBV6-1|NA|TRBJ1-1|NA
TGTGCCAGCAGTGAAGTGGAGGGGCGTAGAAGGACTGAAGCTTTCTTT
CASSEVEGRRRTEAFF
>TRBV29-1|NA|TRBJ2-1|NA
TGCAGCGTCGAAAGAGTCACCTACAATGAGCAGTTCTTC
CSVERVTYNEQFF